The TCR beta chain under discussion was sequenced for a study of blood T cell repertoires in COVID-19. The overall study: The United States, Italy and Spain supplied acute and convalescent COVID-19 samples.

Germline V CDR1 and CDR2: LNHDA, SQIVND (reference sequence). V lost 0 bases and J 4 bases, leaving 9 bases between the germline ends. The CDR3 covers 14 residues. Ages ranged from about 18 to 89 years, with residence in 24 US areas. Assignments of participants to cohorts depended upon their own reported clinical history. How the authors handled the data: How many nucleated cells were present was estimated from reference gene primer amplification. TCRdb's table, derived via immunoSEQ multiplex PCR, lists solely in-frame clones and lacks some. The D gene and trimming were derived from the DNA, and the V and J assignments and clone size from that table. The table has approximately 250,000 clones, 70% to 90% seen once.

The chain combines TRBV19 with TRBJ1-2; D call uncertain. The TCR was taken from a woman aged 40-49 years with acute COVID-19. The specimen sequenced was PBMCs or T cells enriched from blood (not recorded which). CDR3 sequence (DNA): TGTGCCAGTAGTATAGATGCAGAAACCTATGGCTACACCTTC. As protein: CASSIDAETYGYTF.